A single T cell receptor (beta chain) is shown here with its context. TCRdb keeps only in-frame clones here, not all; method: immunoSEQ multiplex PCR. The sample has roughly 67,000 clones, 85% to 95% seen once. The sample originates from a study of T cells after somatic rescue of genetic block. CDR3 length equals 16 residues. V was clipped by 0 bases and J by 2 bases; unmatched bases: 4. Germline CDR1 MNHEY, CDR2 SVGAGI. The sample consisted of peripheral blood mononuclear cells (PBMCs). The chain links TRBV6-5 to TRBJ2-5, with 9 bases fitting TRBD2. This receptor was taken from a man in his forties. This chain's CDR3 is CASSYSISGGQETQYF. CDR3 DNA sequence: TGTGCCAGCAGTTACTCAATAAGCGGGGGGCAAGAGACCCAGTACTTC.